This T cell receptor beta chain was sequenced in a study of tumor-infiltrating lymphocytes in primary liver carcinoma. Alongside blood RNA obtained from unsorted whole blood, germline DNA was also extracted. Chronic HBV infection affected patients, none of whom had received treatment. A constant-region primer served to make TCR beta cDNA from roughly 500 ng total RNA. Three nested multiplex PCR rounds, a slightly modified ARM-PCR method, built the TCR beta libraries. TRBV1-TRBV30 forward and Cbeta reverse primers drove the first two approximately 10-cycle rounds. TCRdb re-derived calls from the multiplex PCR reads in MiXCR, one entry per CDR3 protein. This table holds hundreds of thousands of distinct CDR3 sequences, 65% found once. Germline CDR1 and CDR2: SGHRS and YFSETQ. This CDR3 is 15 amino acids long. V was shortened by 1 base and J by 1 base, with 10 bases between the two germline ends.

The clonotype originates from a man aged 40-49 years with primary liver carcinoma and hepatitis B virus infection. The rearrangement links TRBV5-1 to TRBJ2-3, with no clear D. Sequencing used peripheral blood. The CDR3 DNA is TGCGCCAGCAGCTTGAAGGGTGCAGGCACAGATACGCAGTATTTT. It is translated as CASSLKGAGTDTQYF.